Listed below are T cell receptor beta chains from one sample, sequenced in a study of blood T cell repertoires in COVID-19. The protocol was immunoSEQ multiplex PCR, while the TCRdb copy is restricted to in-frame clones and leaves out a portion. The data show 200,000 to 250,000 clones, 70% to 90% seen once. The material sequenced was peripheral blood. The receptors here all came from a man aged 80 or over with acute or convalescent COVID-19. CDR3s include the opening cysteine and the closing phenylalanine or tryptophan. A D gene is named only where the DNA matches it firmly. Not all rows give a size; the values are once, few, many and, for expanded clones, a class.

cdr3_nt cdr3_aa d_call j_call clone_size v_call
TGTGCCAGCAGCCTCGGTCTAGCGGGACGTGGTGAGCAGTACTTC CASSLGLAGRGEQYF TRBD2 TRBJ2-7 once TRBV7-2
TGTGCCAGCAGTTTGTTCGGTTCTAGCACAGATACGCAGTATTTT CASSLFGSSTDTQYF - TRBJ2-3 - TRBV27
TGTGCCACCAGCAGAGTCGGGGAGAACTATGGCTACACCTTC CATSRVGENYGYTF - TRBJ1-2 - TRBV15
TGTGCCAGCGCGGGACGGGGAAATGAAAAACTGTTTTTT CASAGRGNEKLFF - TRBJ1-4 - TRBV18
TGTGCCAGCAGCTTGGCAGGGGCAGGCAATCAGCCCCAGCATTTT CASSLAGAGNQPQHF - TRBJ1-5 few TRBV7-2
TGTGCCAGCAGCTCTAACGGACAGGGTAATCAGCCCCAGCATTTT CASSSNGQGNQPQHF TRBD1 TRBJ1-5 - TRBV7-9
TGTGCCAGCAGCCAAAGGAGGGGGAACACCGGGGAGCTGTTTTTT CASSQRRGNTGELFF - TRBJ2-2 - TRBV14
TGTGCCAGCAGTGGATGGACAGGGGAGGGCTATGGCTACACCTTC CASSGWTGEGYGYTF TRBD1 TRBJ1-2 - TRBV28
TGTGCCAGCAGCCCACAGGGGAGCTTTACTGGAAACACCATATATTTT CASSPQGSFTGNTIYF TRBD1 TRBJ1-3 - TRBV7-9
TGTGCCAGCGGGTACCGGGACAGGGGGCGAAATGAGCAGTTCTTC CASGYRDRGRNEQFF TRBD1 TRBJ2-1 - TRBV27
TGTGCCAGCAGCTTAGCGGCCATGAACACCGGGGAGCTGTTTTTT CASSLAAMNTGELFF - TRBJ2-2 - TRBV7-2
TGTGCCAGCCGACGGGGGGCGGCTAATGAAAAACTGTTTTTT CASRRGAANEKLFF - TRBJ1-4 - TRBV27
TGCGCCAGCAGCCCGTACAGGGTTAATTTAGAAAACACCATATATTTT CASSPYRVNLENTIYF - TRBJ1-3 few TRBV4-1
TGCGCCAGCAGCACCGGGACAGGGAACACTGAAGCTTTCTTT CASSTGTGNTEAFF TRBD1 TRBJ1-1 - TRBV5-1
TGTGCCAGTAGGACTGACAGGGCCTCTAATGAAAAACTGTTTTTT CASRTDRASNEKLFF TRBD1 TRBJ1-4 - TRBV19
TGTGCCAGCAGCTCCGGATGGGAGGCTGGAAACACCATATATTTT CASSSGWEAGNTIYF - TRBJ1-3 - TRBV5-5
TGTGCCAGCAGCTTAGACGGGAGAAGAGATACGCAGTATTTT CASSLDGRRDTQYF - TRBJ2-3 - TRBV7-2
TGTGCCACCAGGTCCCGGGACACCGGGGAGCTGTTTTTT CATRSRDTGELFF - TRBJ2-2 - TRBV24-1
TGTGCCGGCGGGACTGATTCTTCACCCCTCCACTTT CAGGTDSSPLHF - TRBJ1-6 - TRBV7-9
TGTGCCAGCAGCTTTATTGGCAGGGGTGGCGAAAAACTGTTTTTT CASSFIGRGGEKLFF - TRBJ1-4 - TRBV7-9
TGTGCCAGCAGCCCGGAAATTTATCGGGAGGGCCGGGAGACCCAGTACTTC CASSPEIYREGRETQYF TRBD2 TRBJ2-5 - TRBV7-8
TGTGCCAGCAGAACGGGGGGGACGGGGAACACTGAAGCTTTCTTT CASRTGGTGNTEAFF - TRBJ1-1 - TRBV6-5
TGTGCCAGCAGGCGGGGACCGACCGGTATGGAAAAACTGTTTTTT CASRRGPTGMEKLFF - TRBJ1-4 many TRBV6-5
TGTGCCAGCTCACCACCTACAGGGGGCGGAAACAATGAGCAGTTCTTC CASSPPTGGGNNEQFF TRBD1 TRBJ2-1 few TRBV18
TGTGCCATCAGTGAGAGAGAGGCGGCGAACACTGAAGCTTTCTTT CAISEREAANTEAFF - TRBJ1-1 - TRBV10-3
TGTGCCAGCAGGGGGGGACTCCCTGAGCGGGACGAGCAGTACTTC CASRGGLPERDEQYF - TRBJ2-7 - TRBV2
TGTGCCAGCAGCCACGGGACAGGTTTTACAGATACGCAGTATTTT CASSHGTGFTDTQYF TRBD1 TRBJ2-3 - TRBV3-1/TRBV3-2
TGTGCCAGCAGCCCATATATAGCCAATGAGCAGTTCTTC CASSPYIANEQFF - TRBJ2-1 - TRBV7-2
TGTGCCAGCAGCCTCGGGACTGACACCTACAATGAGCAGTTCTTC CASSLGTDTYNEQFF - TRBJ2-1 - TRBV7-8
TGTGCCAGAAGCTTGCGCAGGGGGCGCGAGTCCAAAAACATTCAGTACTTC CARSLRRGRESKNIQYF TRBD1 TRBJ2-4 - TRBV5-3
TGTGCCAGCAGCCGGACTAGCGGGAGTTACAATGAGCAGTTCTTC CASSRTSGSYNEQFF TRBD2 TRBJ2-1 - TRBV9
TGTGCCACCAGTGGTGGACAGGGCGACGAGCAGTACTTC CATSGGQGDEQYF TRBD1 TRBJ2-7 - TRBV24-1
TGTGCCAGCAGTCCGGAAAGACAGGGGAACACCGGGGAGCTGTTTTTT CASSPERQGNTGELFF TRBD1 TRBJ2-2 once TRBV27
TGTGCCACCAGCAGAGGGTCAGGGGGGCGGGGGAACACTGAAGCTTTCTTT CATSRGSGGRGNTEAFF TRBD1 TRBJ1-1 once TRBV15
TGTGCCAGCTCACCGGGGCGGGAGGTGAATGAGCAGTTCTTC CASSPGREVNEQFF TRBD2 TRBJ2-1 - TRBV18
TGTGCCAGCTCACCACTGCCTCGACAGGGGGCTTGGAATGAGCAGTTCTTC CASSPLPRQGAWNEQFF TRBD1 TRBJ2-1 - TRBV18
TGTGCCAGCAGCCAAGATCCAGAGGCAGATACGCAGTATTTT CASSQDPEADTQYF - TRBJ2-3 - TRBV4-2
TGTGCCAGCAGCTCCGGGTCCCCCATGGCGCAGTATTTT CASSSGSPMAQYF - TRBJ2-3 - TRBV7-9
TGCGCCAGCAGCTTCCAGGCGGGAGTACCAGATACGCAGTATTTT CASSFQAGVPDTQYF TRBD2 TRBJ2-3 - TRBV5-1
TGTGCCAGCTCACCACGGCCCGGGACATCTAGGAACCCACAAGAGACCCAGTACTTC CASSPRPGTSRNPQETQYF - TRBJ2-5 few TRBV18
TGTGCCAGTAGTACCCAGGGGAATCAGCCCCAGCATTTT CASSTQGNQPQHF - TRBJ1-5 - TRBV19
TGTGCCAGCAGCCCCCATGCCTACAATGAGCAGTTCTTC CASSPHAYNEQFF - TRBJ2-1 - TRBV11-1
TGTGCCAGCAGTGATAAACCTTCCAGGGGGCCTGAGACCCAGTACTTC CASSDKPSRGPETQYF TRBD1 TRBJ2-5 once TRBV6-1
TGTGCCAGCAGTCCACCACAGGGTCGGGATGGCTACACCTTC CASSPPQGRDGYTF - TRBJ1-2 - TRBV28
TGTGCCAGCAGCCCGGGGCCACCAGGGGGTGAGCAGTTCTTC CASSPGPPGGEQFF TRBD1 TRBJ2-1 - TRBV3-1/TRBV3-2
TGTGCCAGTAGTCCCACTACCGGAAACACCATATATTTT CASSPTTGNTIYF - TRBJ1-3 - TRBV19
TGTGCCAGCAGCGCTCGACAGGGCCAGAACACCGGGGAGCTGTTTTTT CASSARQGQNTGELFF TRBD1 TRBJ2-2 - TRBV11-3
TGTGCCAGCTCCCCTGACATGTACAATGAGCAGTTCTTC CASSPDMYNEQFF - TRBJ2-1 few TRBV18
TGTGCCTGGAGTGTATTGGGAGGACACCTTAATGAAAAACTGTTTTTT CAWSVLGGHLNEKLFF - TRBJ1-4 - TRBV30
TGCGCCAGCAGCGAACGGGGCACAGATACGCAGTATTTT CASSERGTDTQYF - TRBJ2-3 - TRBV10-1
TGTGCCAGCAGCGTCCACCCCCTAGCGGGAGAATCTGAGCAGTTCTTC CASSVHPLAGESEQFF TRBD2 TRBJ2-1 - TRBV9
TGTGCCAGTAATTTGGCAGGGGGCACAGATACGCAGTATTTT CASNLAGGTDTQYF - TRBJ2-3 once TRBV19
TGTGCCAGTAAGCGCGGGATATCCTACAATGAGCAGTTCTTC CASKRGISYNEQFF - TRBJ2-1 - TRBV19
TGTGCCAGCAGTGAAAGGAGGGTAGTTGGGACAGATACGCAGTATTTT CASSERRVVGTDTQYF - TRBJ2-3 - TRBV6-1
TGTGCCAGCAGAGAGTTCGGACTAGCATCCGATACGCAGTATTTT CASREFGLASDTQYF TRBD2 TRBJ2-3 - TRBV2
TGTGCCAGCTCACCTCAGGGCGATGAGCAGTTCTTC CASSPQGDEQFF - TRBJ2-1 - TRBV18
TGTGCCACAAGCGACAGGGGGTACGAGCAGTACTTC CATSDRGYEQYF TRBD1 TRBJ2-7 - TRBV6-5
TGTGCCAGCAGTTACTCCGGGACAGGACCACAAGAGACCCAGTACTTC CASSYSGTGPQETQYF TRBD1 TRBJ2-5 - TRBV6-2/TRBV6-3